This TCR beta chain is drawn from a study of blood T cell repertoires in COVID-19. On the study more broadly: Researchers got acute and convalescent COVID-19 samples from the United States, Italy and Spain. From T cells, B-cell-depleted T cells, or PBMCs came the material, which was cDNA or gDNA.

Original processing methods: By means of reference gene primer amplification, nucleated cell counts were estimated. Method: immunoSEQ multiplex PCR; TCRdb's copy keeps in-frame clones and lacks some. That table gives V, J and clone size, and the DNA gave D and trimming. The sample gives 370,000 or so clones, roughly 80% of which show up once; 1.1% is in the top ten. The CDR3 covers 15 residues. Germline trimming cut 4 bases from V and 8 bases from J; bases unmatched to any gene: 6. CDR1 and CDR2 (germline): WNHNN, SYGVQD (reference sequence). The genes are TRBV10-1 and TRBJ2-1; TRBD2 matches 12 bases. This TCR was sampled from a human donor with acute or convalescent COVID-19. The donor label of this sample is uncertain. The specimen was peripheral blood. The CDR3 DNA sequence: TGCGCCAGCAGTGCTAGCGGGGGGGCCGGCTATGAGCAGTTCTTC. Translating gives CASSASGGAGYEQFF.